The rows below give T cell receptor beta chains drawn from one sample of a study of T cell changes during pregnancy in multiple sclerosis. TCRdb's copy holds only in-frame clones and misses some; the assay was immunoSEQ multiplex PCR. The table lists 55,000 to 70,000 clones, about 93% of them singletons. The sample here was peripheral blood, taken in the third trimester of pregnancy. Receptor source: a female donor in good health, enrolled as a control in a pregnancy study. Each CDR3 is given with its conserved first and last residue. Fields, in order: clone size, D gene, J gene, V gene, CDR3 DNA, CDR3 protein. D genes are given only for firm matches. Size tells how often a clone was seen (once, few, many) or the class of an expanded clone, and some rows leave it out.

>NA|TRBD2|TRBJ2-5|TRBV9
TGTGCCAGCAGCCCGGGACTAGCGGGGGGGTACCAAGAGACCCAGTACTTC
CASSPGLAGGYQETQYF
>once|TRBD2|TRBJ2-5|TRBV7-3
TGTGCCAGCAGCTTAGTAGCGGGGGGGCAAGAGACCCAGTACTTC
CASSLVAGGQETQYF
>NA|NA|TRBJ1-2|TRBV2
TGTGCCAGCAGGACAGACGGATCTAACTATGGCTACACCTTC
CASRTDGSNYGYTF
>once|TRBD1|TRBJ2-3|TRBV9
TGTGCCAGCAGCGTAGGGACAGGAACAGATACGCAGTATTTT
CASSVGTGTDTQYF
>NA|TRBD1|TRBJ2-4|TRBV10-3
TGTGCCATCAGTGAGAATCGGGACAGCATCATTCAGTACTTC
CAISENRDSIIQYF
>NA|NA|TRBJ1-2|TRBV10-3
TGTGCCGTAGGCGTTAGCGGCTACACCTTC
CAVGVSGYTF
>NA|TRBD2|TRBJ2-7|TRBV27
TGTGCCAGCAGCCCTGGGGGACTAGCGGGGCACTACGAGCAGTACTTC
CASSPGGLAGHYEQYF
>once|NA|TRBJ1-1|TRBV7-2
TGTGCCAGCAGCTTCAGGGGCGGGGGGAACACTGAAGCTTTCTTT
CASSFRGGGNTEAFF
>NA|NA|TRBJ1-1|TRBV2
TGTGCCAGCAGAGAACAACGACTGACGAACACTGAAGCTTTCTTT
CASREQRLTNTEAFF
>NA|NA|TRBJ1-5|TRBV18
TGTGCCAGCTCACCAAGTCAGTATCAGCCCCAGCATTTT
CASSPSQYQPQHF
>NA|NA|TRBJ2-3|TRBV7-2
TGTGCCAGCAGCTTTTCCAGTTTTACGCAGTATTTT
CASSFSSFTQYF
>NA|NA|TRBJ1-6|TRBV7-8
TGTGCCAGCAGCTTAACCCCCAGCGGGACTAATTCACCCCTCCACTTT
CASSLTPSGTNSPLHF
>NA|TRBD2|TRBJ2-3|TRBV9
TGTGCCAGCAGCGTAGGCGGGGGGCCAGGCACAGATACGCAGTATTTT
CASSVGGGPGTDTQYF
>NA|TRBD1|TRBJ2-7|TRBV5-1
TGCGCCAGCAGCGAACGGACAGGGGGGGCCTACGAGCAGTACTTC
CASSERTGGAYEQYF
>NA|TRBD1|TRBJ1-6|TRBV7-2
TGTGCCAGCAGCCCCGACAGGGGGATTGGTTCACCCCTCCACTTT
CASSPDRGIGSPLHF
>NA|TRBD1|TRBJ1-5|TRBV28
TGTGCCAGCAGCCAAGACAGGGTATATCAGCCCCAGCATTTT
CASSQDRVYQPQHF
>NA|NA|TRBJ1-1|TRBV30
TGTGCCTGGAGTCGTCAGGGAAACACTGAAGCTTTCTTT
CAWSRQGNTEAFF